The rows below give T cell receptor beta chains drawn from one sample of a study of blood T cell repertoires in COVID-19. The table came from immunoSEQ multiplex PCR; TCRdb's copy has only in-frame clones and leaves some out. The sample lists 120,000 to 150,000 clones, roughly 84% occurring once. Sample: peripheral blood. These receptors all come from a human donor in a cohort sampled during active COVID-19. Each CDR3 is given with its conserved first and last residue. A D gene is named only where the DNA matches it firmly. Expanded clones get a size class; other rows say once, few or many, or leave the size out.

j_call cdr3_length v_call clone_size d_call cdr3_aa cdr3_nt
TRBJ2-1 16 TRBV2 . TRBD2 CASSARLAGGPLEQFF TGTGCCAGCAGCGCCCGACTAGCGGGAGGGCCCTTGGAGCAGTTCTTC
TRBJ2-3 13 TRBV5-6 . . CASSLELADTQYF TGTGCCAGCAGCTTGGAACTGGCAGATACGCAGTATTTT
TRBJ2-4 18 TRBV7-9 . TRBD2 CASSSPSGRALAPNIQYF TGTGCCAGCAGCTCTCCTAGCGGGAGGGCCCTAGCGCCAAACATTCAGTACTTC
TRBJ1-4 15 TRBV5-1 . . CASSLSRDLRGKLFF TGCGCCAGCAGCTTGAGCCGGGACTTGAGAGGAAAACTGTTTTTT
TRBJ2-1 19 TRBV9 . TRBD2 CASSSGLAGVGIPYNEQFF TGTGCCAGCAGCTCGGGACTAGCGGGAGTTGGGATACCTTACAATGAGCAGTTCTTC
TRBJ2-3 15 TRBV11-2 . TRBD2 CASSLLAGEGGTQYF TGTGCCAGCAGCCTACTAGCGGGAGAGGGGGGTACGCAGTATTTT
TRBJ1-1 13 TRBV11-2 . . CASSQDTPKGAFF TGTGCCAGCAGCCAGGACACGCCAAAGGGGGCTTTCTTT
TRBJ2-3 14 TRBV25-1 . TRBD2 CASTLTSGTDTQYF TGTGCCAGCACCTTGACTAGCGGCACAGATACGCAGTATTTT
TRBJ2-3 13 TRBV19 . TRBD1 CATRDRGADTQYF TGTGCCACCCGGGACAGGGGCGCAGATACGCAGTATTTT
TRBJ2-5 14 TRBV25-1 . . CASSGVGQQETQYF TGTGCCAGCAGTGGCGTGGGGCAACAAGAGACCCAGTACTTC
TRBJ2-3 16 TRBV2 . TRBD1 CASSEAGTAYTDTQYF TGTGCCAGCAGTGAGGCCGGGACAGCCTACACAGATACGCAGTATTTT
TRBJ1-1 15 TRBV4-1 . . CASSQGITGRTEAFF TGCGCCAGCAGCCAAGGCATAACAGGGCGCACTGAAGCTTTCTTT
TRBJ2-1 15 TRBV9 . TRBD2 CASSAHSGGNNEQFF TGTGCCAGCAGCGCCCATAGCGGGGGTAACAATGAGCAGTTCTTC
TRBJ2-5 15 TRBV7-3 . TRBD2 CASSPGLAGGMAQYF TGTGCCAGCAGCCCAGGACTAGCGGGGGGTATGGCCCAGTACTTC
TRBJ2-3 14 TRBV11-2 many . CASSFTGITDTQYF TGTGCCAGCAGCTTTACAGGGATCACAGATACGCAGTATTTT
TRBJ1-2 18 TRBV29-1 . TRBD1 CSVELGDRGLQGNYGYTF TGCAGCGTTGAATTGGGGGACAGGGGGCTTCAAGGAAACTATGGCTACACCTTC
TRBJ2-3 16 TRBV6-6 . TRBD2 CASSSDRLAGVDTQYF TGTGCCAGCAGTAGCGACCGACTAGCGGGAGTAGATACGCAGTATTTT
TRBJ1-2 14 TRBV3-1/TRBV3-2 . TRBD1 CASRAGQGNDGYTF TGTGCCAGCAGAGCGGGACAGGGGAATGATGGCTACACCTTC
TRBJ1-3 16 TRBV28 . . CASLSPYVRVGNTIYF TGTGCCTCGCTATCCCCCTACGTGAGGGTCGGAAACACCATATATTTT
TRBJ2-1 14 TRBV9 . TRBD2 CASSAWGGYNEQFF TGTGCCAGCAGCGCGTGGGGGGGCTACAATGAGCAGTTCTTC